The sequence of this T cell receptor (beta chain) was determined in a study of shared clonotypes between healthy human individuals (dated by TCRdb to about 2020). For the study in its entirety: The cohort comprised a couple of women and a few men aged 18 to 49 years. To estimate repertoire size and how much clonotype sharing occurs between individuals, the study deeply sequenced the blood TCR repertoires of roughly 5 healthy adults. To increase sequencing depth and limit assay-specific biases, different laboratories used diverse techniques to prepare libraries and sequence TCR repertoires. Per donor, three plates each were used for CD4 naive and CD4 memory, two for CD8 naive, and one for CD8 memory. Per donor, leukapheresis produced somewhere between about 0.9 and 9 billion PBMCs. Broader findings and caveats from the paper: About 5% of naive CD4, 3% to 4% of naive CD8, approximately 2% of memory CD4, and 0.4% of memory CD8 clonotypes were shared across a handful of donors. Naive subsets generally had larger estimated clonotype richness than memory subsets. Only blood was sampled, and tissue TCR repertoires likely differ from those in blood. Because the study included a small number of donors, the genetic and exposure-history diversity represented was limited. Pairwise subsampling indicated that sequencing depth was expected to affect the degree of clonotype sharing among donors. Higher generation probabilities were observed for clonotypes shared by all four sorted-subset donors than for non-shared clonotypes. Incomplete sequencing was indicated by rarefaction of sorted-subset datasets, despite the large sequencing depth.

CD8 naive samples were CD45RO-negative cells positively selected for CCR7, giving a CD45RA+CCR7+ population that excluded TemRA cells. Healthy HIV-negative adults with no recently reported acute infections or vaccinations were included as donors. Every donor was a Caucasian adult residing in Nashville, Tennessee, USA. Blood was obtained by leukapheresis, after which PBMCs were separated by Ficoll-Histopaque density gradient centrifugation and cryopreserved in liquid nitrogen vapor phase. Analytical flow cytometry was used to check the purity and quantity of every magnetically sorted T cell population. Genomic DNA was isolated from every sorted fraction and measured by UV absorbance on a Nanodrop 2000c. TCR CDR3 regions were amplified from genomic DNA by multiplex PCR using the deep immunoSEQ assay. For each cell subset, the extracted genomic DNA was distributed evenly across all wells of several immunoSEQ 96-well plates, and each plate served as one replicate. For sorted subsets, each replicate PCR was loaded with 200 ng genomic DNA, equivalent to 25,000 to 35,000 T cell genomes. Purified libraries were quantified with a Qubit 3.0 fluorometer, sized on a Bioanalyzer 2100, and re-quantified with the KAPA Library Quantification kit. Each immunoSEQ 96-well plate was sequenced on its own single-read 150-cycle Illumina NextSeq 550 flow cell. Under the source paper's analysis protocol: Because the immunoSEQ output included only junctional sequences and no quality scores, the filtering could not be the same as the filtering used for full-length reads. To assign V/J genes and CDR3, sequences were annotated against IMGT germline references using PyIR, a Python wrapper for IgBLAST v1.9. Reads were removed for weak V/J assignments (E-value above 1e-6), missing CDR3, stop codons, out-of-frame junctions, or ambiguous translated residues. A V3J clonotype was defined by an identical inferred V gene, J gene, and CDR3 amino acid sequence. Percentage overlap between repertoires was computed as shared unique clonotypes divided by the size of the smaller repertoire. Three approaches were used to assess repertoire richness: RTK rarefaction, the Chao1 estimator, and Recon v2.1 estimates of unobserved clonotypes. OLGA was used to compute generation probabilities for all TCRbeta clonotypes that the gDNA method yielded from a handful of donors. TCRdb retrieved this table from immuneACCESS and kept in-frame rearrangements only. Not all clones are present; in checked studies, unresolved V genes account for under half, and no reason is known for the remainder. Clone size and V and J calls were adopted from that table, with D and trimming inferred from the DNA. The sample yields about 820,000 clones; 80% to 95% were counted once. Approximately 25% of the sample is held by the ten biggest clonotypes.

This clone has just one count. Its antigen target is currently unknown. Base qualities are not at hand, and no much larger clone is one base apart. V gives up 4 bases and J gives up 6 bases, and the segment between their germline ends measures 6 bases. As encoded in the germline V gene, CDR1 is SGHTA while CDR2 is FQGTGA. The CDR3 sequence holds 12 residues, the cysteine and phenylalanine included. Of the read, only the CDR3 DNA is kept; its 36 bases are in frame from base 1. The chain was built from TRBV7-3 and TRBJ2-2; no D gene can be assigned with confidence. The sequencing sample was made of naive CD8+ T cells sorted from blood. Interpreted using the paper, the cell subset or site label stands for: CD45RA+CCR7+. This TCR was recovered from a man in his thirties or forties in good health. The DNA sequence is given as TGTGCCAGCAGCTCATTCTCCGGGGAGCTGTTTTTT. This gives the protein CASSSFSGELFF.